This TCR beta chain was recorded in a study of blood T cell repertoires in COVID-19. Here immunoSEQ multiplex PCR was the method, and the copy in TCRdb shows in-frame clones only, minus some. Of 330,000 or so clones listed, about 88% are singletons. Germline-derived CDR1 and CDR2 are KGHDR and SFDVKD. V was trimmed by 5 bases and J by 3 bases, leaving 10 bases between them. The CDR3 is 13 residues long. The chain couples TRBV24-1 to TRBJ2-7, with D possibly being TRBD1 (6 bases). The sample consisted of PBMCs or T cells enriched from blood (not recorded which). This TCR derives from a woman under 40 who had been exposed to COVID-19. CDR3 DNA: TGTGCCACCAGTGTAACAGGGCGCTACGAGCAGTACTTC. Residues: CATSVTGRYEQYF.